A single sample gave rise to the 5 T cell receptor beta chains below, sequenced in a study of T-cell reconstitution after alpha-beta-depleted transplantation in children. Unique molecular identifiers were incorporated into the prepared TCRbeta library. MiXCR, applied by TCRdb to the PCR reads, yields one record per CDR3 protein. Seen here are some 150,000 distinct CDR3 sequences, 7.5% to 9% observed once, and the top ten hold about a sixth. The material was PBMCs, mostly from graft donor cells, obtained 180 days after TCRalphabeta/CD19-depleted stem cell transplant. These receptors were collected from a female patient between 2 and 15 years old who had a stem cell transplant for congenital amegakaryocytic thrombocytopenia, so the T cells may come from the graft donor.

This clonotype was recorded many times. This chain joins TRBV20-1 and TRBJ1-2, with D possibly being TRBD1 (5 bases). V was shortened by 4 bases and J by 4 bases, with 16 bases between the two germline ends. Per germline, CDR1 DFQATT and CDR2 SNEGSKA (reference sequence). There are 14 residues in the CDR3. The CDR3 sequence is CSAKLPGTGYGYTF. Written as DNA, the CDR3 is TGCAGTGCTAAACTACCCGGGACTGGCTATGGCTACACCTTC.

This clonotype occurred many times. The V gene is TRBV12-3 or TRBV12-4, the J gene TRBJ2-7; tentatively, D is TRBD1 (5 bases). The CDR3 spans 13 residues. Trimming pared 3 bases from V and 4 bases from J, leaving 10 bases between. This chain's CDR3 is CASSFSTAYEQYF. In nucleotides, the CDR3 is TGTGCCAGCAGTTTTTCGACAGCGTACGAGCAGTACTTC.

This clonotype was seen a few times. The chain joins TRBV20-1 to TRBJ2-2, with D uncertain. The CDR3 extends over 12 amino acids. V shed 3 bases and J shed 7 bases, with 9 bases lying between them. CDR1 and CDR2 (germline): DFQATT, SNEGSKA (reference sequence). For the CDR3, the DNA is TGCAGTGCTAGCCTTACTGGCGGGGAGCTGTTTTTT. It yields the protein CSASLTGGELFF.

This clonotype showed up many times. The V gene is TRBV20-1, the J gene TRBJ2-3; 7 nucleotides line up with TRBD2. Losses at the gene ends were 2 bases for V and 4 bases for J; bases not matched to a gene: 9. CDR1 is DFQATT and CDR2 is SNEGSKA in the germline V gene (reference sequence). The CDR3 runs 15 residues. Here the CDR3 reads CSARTAAGVADTQYF. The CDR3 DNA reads TGCAGTGCTAGAACTGCGGCGGGAGTGGCAGATACGCAGTATTTT.

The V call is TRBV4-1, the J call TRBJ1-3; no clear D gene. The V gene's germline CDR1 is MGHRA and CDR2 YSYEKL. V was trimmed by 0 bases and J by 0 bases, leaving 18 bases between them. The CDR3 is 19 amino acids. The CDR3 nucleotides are TGCGCCAGCAGCCAAGATAACCCCCGGGGTACTATCTCTGGAAACACCATATATTTT. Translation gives CASSQDNPRGTISGNTIYF.